This T cell receptor beta chain was sequenced for a study of blood T cell repertoires in COVID-19. Measured with immunoSEQ multiplex PCR; TCRdb has only the in-frame clones, and not every one. The sample includes about 230,000 clones, roughly 84% seen only once; the top ten take approximately 7%. The V and J ends lost 6 bases and 5 bases respectively, with 20 bases between them. Germline V gene lookup returns CDR1 ENHRY and CDR2 SYGVKD. This CDR3 is 15 amino acids long. The chain couples TRBV10-3 to TRBJ2-7, with a tentative D call TRBD2 (6 bases). The TCR originated in a woman between 45 and 65 years old with acute or convalescent COVID-19. The sample taken for sequencing was peripheral blood. CDR3 region: CAIRLQVPGVNEQYF. Here the CDR3 DNA reads TGTGCCATCAGACTACAGGTCCCGGGGGTAAACGAGCAGTACTTC.